The text below deals with one TCR beta chain. This clone was counted a single time. Its antigen remains undetermined. It has no much larger one-base neighbor in the sample; base qualities were not kept. Ipilimumab was given at 1 mg/kg intravenously on day 1 of selected weeks, and checkpoint therapy started 14 to 28 days after autologous transplant. Patients received nivolumab at 3 mg/kg intravenously on day 1 of weeks 1, 4, 7, 10, and every two weeks through week 26. This Phase Ib clinical trial tested ipilimumab plus nivolumab, a combined checkpoint inhibition, as consolidation after autologous stem cell transplantation. The library was obtained by the immunoSEQ multiplex PCR assay. TCRdb took this table from immuneACCESS and kept in-frame rearrangements with V and J called. Such tables lack part of the clones; where checked against another copy, unresolved V genes explain under half of the gap, and the rest is unexplained. In all, the sample holds 20,000 to 30,000 clones, and 86% of those were seen once. The top ten clones comprise around 5% of the sample.

The data were obtained in a study of ipilimumab plus nivolumab after autologous stem cell transplantation (TCRdb year 2021). At the level of the whole study: The median number of doses received by trial patients was roughly 5 for ipilimumab and about 8 for nivolumab. Both primary refractory and relapsed disease were represented in the DLBCL cohort, where 18-month progression-free survival was about 86% and 29%, respectively. The trial enrolled patients with high-risk diffuse large B cell lymphoma, mature T cell lymphoma, or multiple myeloma undergoing autologous transplant. The intent-to-treat population of the trial was made up of about 37 patients.

Via the germline V gene, CDR1 is MNHNS and CDR2 SASEGT. From cysteine to phenylalanine, the CDR3 is 14 amino acids long. Of all the DNA, just the CDR3 is kept, 42 bases in frame from base 1. The germline ends are 14 bases apart after V is trimmed by 7 bases and J by 3 bases. Results the study describes overall, beyond this receptor: The authors concluded that, as post-transplant consolidation, combined checkpoint inhibition appeared tolerable. Per the authors, a biologic rationale for further study of the post-transplant checkpoint inhibition approach was offered by T cell receptor repertoire, regulatory T cell phenotype and gut microbiota profiles.

The source was PBMCs, collected in a trial of ipilimumab plus nivolumab as post-transplant consolidation. Recombination joined TRBV6-1 with TRBJ2-3; the D gene is unclear. The origin of this receptor is a male donor with diffuse large B-cell lymphoma. The CDR3 protein sequence reads: CASTLEPYTDTQYF. The nucleotide sequence reads as follows: TGTGCCAGCACCCTAGAGCCCTATACAGATACGCAGTATTTT.